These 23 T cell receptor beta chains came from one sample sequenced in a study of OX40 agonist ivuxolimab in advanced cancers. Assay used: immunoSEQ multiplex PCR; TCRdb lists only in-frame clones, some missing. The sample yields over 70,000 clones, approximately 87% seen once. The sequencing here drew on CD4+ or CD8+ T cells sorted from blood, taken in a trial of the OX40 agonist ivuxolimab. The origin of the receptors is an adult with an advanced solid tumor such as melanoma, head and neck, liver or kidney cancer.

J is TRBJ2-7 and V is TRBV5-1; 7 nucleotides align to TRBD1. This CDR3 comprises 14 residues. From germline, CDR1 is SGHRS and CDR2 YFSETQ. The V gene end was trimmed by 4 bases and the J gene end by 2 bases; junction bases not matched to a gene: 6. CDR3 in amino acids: CASSPPGQTYEQYF. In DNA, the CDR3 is TGCGCCAGCAGCCCACCGGGACAGACCTACGAGCAGTACTTC.

The CDR3 protein is CASSSDEGKDTQYF. DNA of the CDR3: TGTGCCAGCAGTAGTGATGAAGGGAAAGATACGCAGTATTTT. The V gene is TRBV25-1, the J gene TRBJ2-3, with no clear D. V was cut by 5 bases and J by 5 bases, with 14 bases left in between. Germline loops: CDR1 MGHDK, CDR2 SYGVNS. The CDR3 spans 14 residues.

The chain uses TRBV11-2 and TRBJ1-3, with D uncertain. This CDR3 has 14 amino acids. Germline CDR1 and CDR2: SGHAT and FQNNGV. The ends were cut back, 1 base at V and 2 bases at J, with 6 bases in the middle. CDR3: CASSLGLPGNTIYF. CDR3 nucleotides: TGTGCCAGCAGCTTAGGGTTACCTGGAAACACCATATATTTT.

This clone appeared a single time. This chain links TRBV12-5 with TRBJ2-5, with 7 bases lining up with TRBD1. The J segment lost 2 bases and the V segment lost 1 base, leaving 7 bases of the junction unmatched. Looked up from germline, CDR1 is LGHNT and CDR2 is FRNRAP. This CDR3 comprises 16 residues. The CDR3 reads CASGLGSIQGQETQYF. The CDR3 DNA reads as TGTGCTAGTGGTTTGGGGAGTATACAGGGGCAAGAGACCCAGTACTTC.

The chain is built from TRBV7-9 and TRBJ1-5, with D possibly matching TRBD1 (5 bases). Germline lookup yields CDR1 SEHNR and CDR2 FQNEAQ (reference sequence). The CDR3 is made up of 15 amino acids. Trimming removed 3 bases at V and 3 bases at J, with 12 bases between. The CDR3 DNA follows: TGTGCCAGCAGCTTTGGGGGGACCCTCAATCAGCCCCAGCATTTT. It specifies CASSFGGTLNQPQHF.

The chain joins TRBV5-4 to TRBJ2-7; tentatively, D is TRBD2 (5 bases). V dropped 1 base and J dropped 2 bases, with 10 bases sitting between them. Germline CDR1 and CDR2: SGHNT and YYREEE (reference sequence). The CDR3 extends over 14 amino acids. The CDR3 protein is CASSLYGVTYEQYF. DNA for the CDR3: TGTGCCAGCAGCTTGTACGGGGTCACCTACGAGCAGTACTTC.

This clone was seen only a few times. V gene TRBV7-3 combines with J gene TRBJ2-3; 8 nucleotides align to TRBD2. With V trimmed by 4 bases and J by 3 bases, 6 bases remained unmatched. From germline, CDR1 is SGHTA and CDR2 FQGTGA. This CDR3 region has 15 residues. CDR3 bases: TGTGCCAGCAGCTCTGAAGCGGGGGCAACAGATACGCAGTATTTT. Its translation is CASSSEAGATDTQYF.

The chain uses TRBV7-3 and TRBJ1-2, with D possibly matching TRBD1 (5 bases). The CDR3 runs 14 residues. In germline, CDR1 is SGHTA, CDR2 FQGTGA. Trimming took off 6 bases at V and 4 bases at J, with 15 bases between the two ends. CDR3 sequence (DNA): TGTGCCAGCAGACCGGGACGTTCGTCCTATGGCTACACCTTC. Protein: CASRPGRSSYGYTF.

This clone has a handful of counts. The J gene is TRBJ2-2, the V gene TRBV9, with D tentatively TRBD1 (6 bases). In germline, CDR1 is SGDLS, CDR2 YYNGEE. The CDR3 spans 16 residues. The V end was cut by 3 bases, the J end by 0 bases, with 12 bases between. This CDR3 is CASSEGHVANTGELFF. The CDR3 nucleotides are TGTGCCAGCAGCGAGGGACATGTCGCGAACACCGGGGAGCTGTTTTTT.

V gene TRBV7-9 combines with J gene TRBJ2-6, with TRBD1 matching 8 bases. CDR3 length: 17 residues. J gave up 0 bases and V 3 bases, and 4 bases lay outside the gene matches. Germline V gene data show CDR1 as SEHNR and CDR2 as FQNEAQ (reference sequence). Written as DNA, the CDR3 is TGTGCCAGCAGCTTGGCAGGGGGCGGCTCTGGGGCCAACGTCCTGACTTTC. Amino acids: CASSLAGGGSGANVLTF.

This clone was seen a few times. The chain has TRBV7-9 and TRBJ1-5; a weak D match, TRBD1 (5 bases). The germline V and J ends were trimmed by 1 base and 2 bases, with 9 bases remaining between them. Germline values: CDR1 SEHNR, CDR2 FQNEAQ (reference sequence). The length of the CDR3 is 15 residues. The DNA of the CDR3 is TGTGCCAGCAGCTTAGATGGGGGAGGCAATCAGCCCCAGCATTTT. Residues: CASSLDGGGNQPQHF. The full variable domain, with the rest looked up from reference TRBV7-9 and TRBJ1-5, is DTGVSQNPRHKITKRGQNVTFRCDPISEHNRLYWYRQTLGQGPEFLTYFQNEAQLEKSRLLSDRFSAERPKGSFSTLEIQRTEQGDSAMYLCASSLDGGGNQPQHFGDGTRLSIL.

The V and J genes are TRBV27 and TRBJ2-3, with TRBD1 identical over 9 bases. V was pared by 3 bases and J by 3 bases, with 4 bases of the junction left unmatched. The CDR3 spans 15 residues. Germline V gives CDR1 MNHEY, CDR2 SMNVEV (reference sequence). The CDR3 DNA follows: TGTGCCAGCAGTTTCTTCGACAGGGGGACAGATACGCAGTATTTT. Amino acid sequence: CASSFFDRGTDTQYF.

CDR3 in DNA: TGCGCCAGCAGCTTGGTGGGGGCCGGTACTGAAGCTTTCTTT. It specifies CASSLVGAGTEAFF. The chain uses TRBV5-1 and TRBJ1-1, with D tentatively TRBD1 (6 bases). Germline V gives CDR1 SGHRS, CDR2 YFSETQ. The CDR3 contains 14 residues. Trimming cost V 0 bases and J 5 bases, with 11 bases left between them. Full variable domain (missing parts from reference TRBV5-1 and TRBJ1-1): KAGVTQTPRYLIKTRGQQVTLSCSPISGHRSVSWYQQTPGQGLQFLFEYFSETQRNKGNFPGRFSGRQFSNSRSEMNVSTLELGDSALYLCASSLVGAGTEAFFGQGTRLTVV.

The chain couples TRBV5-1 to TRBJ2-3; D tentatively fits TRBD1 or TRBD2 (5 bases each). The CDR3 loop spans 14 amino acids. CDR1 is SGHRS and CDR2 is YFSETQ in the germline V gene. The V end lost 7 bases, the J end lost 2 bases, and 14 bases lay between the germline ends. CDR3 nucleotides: TGCGCCAGCGGGGGTCCCGGGTACACAGATACGCAGTATTTT. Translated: CASGGPGYTDTQYF.

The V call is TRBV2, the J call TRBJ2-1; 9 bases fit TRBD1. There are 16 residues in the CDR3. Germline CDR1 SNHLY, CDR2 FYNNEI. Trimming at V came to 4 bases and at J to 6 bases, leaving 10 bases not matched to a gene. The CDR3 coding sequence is TGTGCCAGCAGTGCCCCCCGCGGGACAGGGATCAATGAGCAGTTCTTC. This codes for CASSAPRGTGINEQFF.

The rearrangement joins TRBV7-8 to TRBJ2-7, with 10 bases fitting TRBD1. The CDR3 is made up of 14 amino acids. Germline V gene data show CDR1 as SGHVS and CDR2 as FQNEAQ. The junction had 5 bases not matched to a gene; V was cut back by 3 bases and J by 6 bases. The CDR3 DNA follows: TGTGCCAGCAGCTTCCCGGGACAGGGGATCGAGCAGTACTTC. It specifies CASSFPGQGIEQYF.

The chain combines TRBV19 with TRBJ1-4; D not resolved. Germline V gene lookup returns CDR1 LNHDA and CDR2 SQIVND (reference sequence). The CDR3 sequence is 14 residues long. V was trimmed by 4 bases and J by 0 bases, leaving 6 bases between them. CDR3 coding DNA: TGTGCCAGTAGTAGCGGATCAACTAATGAAAAACTGTTTTTT. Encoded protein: CASSSGSTNEKLFF.

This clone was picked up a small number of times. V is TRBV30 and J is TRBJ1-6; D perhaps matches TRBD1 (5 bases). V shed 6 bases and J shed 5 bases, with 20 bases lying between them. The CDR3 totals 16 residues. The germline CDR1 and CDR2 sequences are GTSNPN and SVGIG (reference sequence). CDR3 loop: CACPLTAGGNNSPLHF. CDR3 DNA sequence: TGTGCCTGTCCCCTGACGGCCGGGGGAAATAATTCACCCCTCCACTTT.

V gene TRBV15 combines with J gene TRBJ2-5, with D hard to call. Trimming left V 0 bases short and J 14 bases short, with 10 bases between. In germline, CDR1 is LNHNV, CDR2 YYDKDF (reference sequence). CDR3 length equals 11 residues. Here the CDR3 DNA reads TGTGCCACCAGCAGAGATAATGGGCAATACTTC. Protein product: CATSRDNGQYF.

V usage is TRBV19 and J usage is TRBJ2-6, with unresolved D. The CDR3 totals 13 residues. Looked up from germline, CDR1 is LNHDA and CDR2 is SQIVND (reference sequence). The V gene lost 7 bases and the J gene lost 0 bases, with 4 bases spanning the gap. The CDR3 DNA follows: TGTGCCAGTACCGACTCTGGGGCCAACGTCCTGACTTTC. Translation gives CASTDSGANVLTF.

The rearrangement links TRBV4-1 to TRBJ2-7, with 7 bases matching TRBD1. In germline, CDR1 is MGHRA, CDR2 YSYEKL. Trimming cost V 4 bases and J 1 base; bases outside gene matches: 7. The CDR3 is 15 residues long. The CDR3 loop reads CASSLASGQSYEQYF. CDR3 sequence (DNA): TGCGCCAGCAGCCTCGCTTCGGGACAGTCCTACGAGCAGTACTTC.

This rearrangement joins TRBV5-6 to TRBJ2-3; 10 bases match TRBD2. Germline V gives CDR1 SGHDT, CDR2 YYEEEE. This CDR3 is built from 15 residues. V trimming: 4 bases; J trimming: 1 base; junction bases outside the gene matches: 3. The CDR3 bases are TGTGCCAGCAGCCAAAGCGGGGGGGGCACAGATACGCAGTATTTT. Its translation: CASSQSGGGTDTQYF. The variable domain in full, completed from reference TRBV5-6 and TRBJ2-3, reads DAGVTQSPTHLIKTRGQQVTLRCSPKSGHDTVSWYQQALGQGPQFIFQYYEEEERQRGNFPDRFSGHQFPNYSSELNVNALLLGDSALYLCASSQSGGGTDTQYFGPGTRLTVL.

The CDR3 reads CASSPPGRTEKLFF. The CDR3 DNA reads TGTGCCAGCAGCCCACCGGGACGGACTGAAAAACTGTTTTTT. The chain joins TRBV6-5 to TRBJ1-4, with D perhaps TRBD1 (5 bases). Germline V gives CDR1 MNHEY, CDR2 SVGAGI. The CDR3 sequence is 14 residues long. Trimming took 6 bases from V and 7 from J, leaving 15 bases between them.